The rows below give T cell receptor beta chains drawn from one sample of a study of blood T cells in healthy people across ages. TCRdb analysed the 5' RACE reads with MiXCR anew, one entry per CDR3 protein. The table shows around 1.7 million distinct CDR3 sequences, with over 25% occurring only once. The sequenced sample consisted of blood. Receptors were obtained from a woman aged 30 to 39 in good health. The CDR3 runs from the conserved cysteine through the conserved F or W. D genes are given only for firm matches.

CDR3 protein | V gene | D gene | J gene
CASRTGATNEKLFF | TRBV7-9 | NA | TRBJ1-4
CASSWTGRSEQYF | TRBV7-2 | TRBD1 | NA
CASGGQGHGNTIYF | TRBV7-2 | TRBD1 | TRBJ1-3
CASSTRTGFYEQYF | TRBV18 | TRBD1 | TRBJ2-7
CASSPYQETQFF | TRBV12-3/TRBV12-4 | NA | NA
CASSPRSTLGEKLFF | TRBV18 | NA | TRBJ1-4
CASSSVAGKISYEQYF | TRBV7-9 | TRBD2 | TRBJ2-7
CASSLTGSGGNQPQHF | TRBV5-1 | NA | TRBJ1-5
CSVKTNRGYGYTF | TRBV20-1 | TRBD1 | TRBJ1-2
CASRLGGQGLNKNMQYF | TRBV28 | TRBD1 | TRBJ2-4
CSVLPNGGLYGQFF | TRBV20-1 | NA | TRBJ2-1